The clone carrying this TCR beta chain was seen repeatedly, ten times or more. The data stem from a study of tumor-infiltrating lymphocytes in oesophageal squamous cell carcinoma. Each CDR3 protein is one row after TCRdb ran MiXCR on the PCR reads. The data hold under 20,000 distinct CDR3 sequences, with approximately 40% observed a single time. In germline, CDR1 is ENHRY, CDR2 SYGVKD. Trimming stripped 3 bases from V and 0 bases from J, with 8 bases between. The length of the CDR3 is 14 residues. Sequencing used blood. This rearrangement joins TRBV10-3 to TRBJ2-5; D is undetermined. The TCR was taken from a male donor with esophageal squamous cell carcinoma. For the CDR3, the DNA is TGTGCCATCAGTGAAGGGCAGAACCAAGAGACCCAGTACTTC. As protein: CAISEGQNQETQYF.